This TCR beta chain was identified during a study of T cells in Graves' hyperthyroidism and ophthalmopathy. TCR beta CDR3 sequences were amplified from RNA transcripts. With the HTBI primer set, the TCR CDR3 went through a first round of RT-PCR. TCRdb redid the calling of the multiplex PCR reads with MiXCR, one entry per CDR3 protein. The table records fewer than 350,000 distinct CDR3 sequences, approximately 18% of them present only once. This clonotype has ten or more counts. Antigen unknown. Overall study findings and caveats: Blood also contained most expanded thyroid clonotypes above 0.001.

Germline-derived CDR1 and CDR2 are SGDLS and YYNGEE. This CDR3 has 15 amino acids. Trimming at V came to 2 bases and at J to 0 bases, leaving 4 bases not matched to a gene. Sequencing was carried out using blood. This TCR was sampled from a woman aged 40 to 50 with Graves' ophthalmopathy. The chain employs TRBV9 and TRBJ2-7; 8 nucleotides match TRBD1. For the CDR3, the DNA is TGTGCCAGCAGCGTTCAGGGACAGGCCTCCTACGAGCAGTACTTC. As protein: CASSVQGQASYEQYF. The full variable domain, completed using reference TRBV9 and TRBJ2-7, is DSGVTQTPKHLITATGQRVTLRCSPRSGDLSVYWYQQSLDQGLQFLIQYYNGEERAKGNILERFSAQQFPDLHSELNLSSLELGDSALYFCASSVQGQASYEQYFGPGTRLTVT.